This T cell receptor beta chain was sequenced in a study of T cells in Graves' hyperthyroidism and ophthalmopathy. Exclusion criteria comprised uncontrolled infection, other autoimmune disease, pregnancy or lactation. Diagnosis relied on clinical symptoms, serum thyroxine and TRAb, thyroid ultrasound and orbital computed tomography. Blood from later-ophthalmopathy patients was taken at first hyperthyroidism diagnosis. RNA transcripts were the template for amplifying TCR beta CDR3 regions. The HTBI set primed first-round TCR CDR3 RT-PCR. TCRdb independently ran MiXCR on the multiplex PCR reads; one entry per CDR3 protein. The sample contains some 300,000 distinct CDR3 sequences, 13% of which appear only once. This CDR3 region has 12 residues. Germline values: CDR1 SQVTM, CDR2 ANQGSEA. Trimming at V came to 4 bases and at J to 5 bases, leaving 4 bases not matched to a gene.

Sequencing was performed on blood. This chain joins TRBV29-1 and TRBJ2-7; 8 bases fit TRBD2. The receptor was isolated from a woman aged 25 to 45 with Graves' hyperthyroidism that later progressed to Graves' ophthalmopathy. CDR3 sequence (DNA): TGCAGCGTTGGTAGTAGCGGGGACGAGCAGTACTTC. Encoded protein: CSVGSSGDEQYF.